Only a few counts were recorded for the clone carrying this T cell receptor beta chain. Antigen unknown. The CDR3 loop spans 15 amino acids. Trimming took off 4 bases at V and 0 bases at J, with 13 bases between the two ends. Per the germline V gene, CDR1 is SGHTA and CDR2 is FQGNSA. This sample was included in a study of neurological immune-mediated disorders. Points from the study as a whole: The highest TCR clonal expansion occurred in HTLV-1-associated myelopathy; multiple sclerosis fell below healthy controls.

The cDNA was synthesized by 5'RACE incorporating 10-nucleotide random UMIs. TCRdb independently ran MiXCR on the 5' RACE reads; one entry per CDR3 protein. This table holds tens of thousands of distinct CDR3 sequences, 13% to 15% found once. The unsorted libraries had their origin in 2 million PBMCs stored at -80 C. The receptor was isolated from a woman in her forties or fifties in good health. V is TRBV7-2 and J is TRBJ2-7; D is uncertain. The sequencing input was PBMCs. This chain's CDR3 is CASSSTRLSSYEQYF. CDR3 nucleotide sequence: TGTGCCAGCAGCTCCACACGATTGAGCTCCTACGAGCAGTACTTC.